Below are 4 T cell receptor beta chains sequenced from a single sample in a study of CD8 T cells in ankylosing spondylitis. Via MiXCR, TCRdb re-called the 5' RACE reads, giving one row per CDR3 protein. The repertoire has 200,000 to 300,000 distinct CDR3 sequences, around 8% of them found once; the top ten carry around 4.8%. What was sequenced was blood, either unsorted or a sorted T cell fraction (not recorded which). The source of these receptors is a female donor with ankylosing spondylitis or in good health (not recorded which).

This clonotype was observed many times. This rearrangement joins TRBV7-2 to TRBJ2-1, with 12 bases fitting TRBD2. This CDR3 is built from 14 residues. V trimming: 6 bases; J trimming: 9 bases; junction bases outside the gene matches: 6. The germline V gene encodes CDR1 SGHTA and CDR2 FQGNSA. For the CDR3, the DNA is TGTGCCAGCAGACTAGCGGGAGGACCCCCTGAGCAGTTCTTC. Residues: CASRLAGGPPEQFF.

This clonotype was detected many times. This chain links TRBV7-8 with TRBJ2-3, with D possibly TRBD1 on 6 matching bases. The germline V gene encodes CDR1 SGHVS and CDR2 FQNEAQ. V dropped 5 bases and J dropped 4 bases, with 16 bases sitting between them. The CDR3 covers 15 residues. The CDR3 region has the DNA TGTGCCAGCAGCGAGCAGGGGATACGGCCAGATACGCAGTATTTT. It translates to CASSEQGIRPDTQYF.

This clonotype was found many times. The chain carries TRBV7-2 and TRBJ1-1; D not resolved. Trimming left V 3 bases short and J 0 bases short, with 8 bases between. This CDR3 comprises 14 residues. The germline gives CDR1 SGHTA, CDR2 FQGNSA. CDR3 coding DNA: TGTGCCAGCAGCTTGGGAGGGATGAACACTGAAGCTTTCTTT. Translating gives CASSLGGMNTEAFF.

This clonotype occurred many times. This sequence joins TRBV6-1 and TRBJ1-2; D gene ambiguous. V lost 7 bases, J lost 7 bases, and 13 bases lay in between. This CDR3 region has 12 residues. The V gene's germline CDR1 is MNHNS and CDR2 SASEGT. CDR3 in DNA: TGTGCCAGCATGAGGGTGTATGGTGGCTACACCTTC. It translates to CASMRVYGGYTF.